The 27 T cell receptor beta chains presented below share a single source sample, sequenced in a study of T cell therapy after organ transplantation. Data came from immunoSEQ multiplex PCR; TCRdb stores just in-frame clones and leaves some out. This sample has some 47,000 clones, with about 94% found just once. These receptors have no identified antigens. The material was CD8+ T cells from blood, obtained before autologous CMV-specific T cell therapy. These TCRs come from a human patient who had received a solid organ transplant and had CMV disease.

To note about this clone: Other DNA sequences within the sample encode an identical CDR3. The chain uses TRBV6-5 and TRBJ1-1, with unresolved D. The V end was cut by 3 bases, the J end by 8 bases, with 10 bases between. Germline V gene data show CDR1 as MNHEY and CDR2 as SVGAGI. The length of the CDR3 is 12 residues. This chain's CDR3 is CASSYAGTEAFF. DNA of the CDR3: TGTGCCAGCAGTTATGCGGGAACAGAAGCTTTCTTT.

The sample holds a few counts of this clone. Here the CDR3 reads CASSAGGQGHEQYF. The CDR3 bases are TGTGCCAGCAGCGCAGGGGGACAGGGCCACGAGCAGTACTTC. The genes are TRBV7-9 and TRBJ2-7, with 9 positions matching TRBD1. This CDR3 spans 14 amino acids. CDR1 and CDR2 (germline): SEHNR, FQNEAQ (reference sequence). V lost 5 bases, J lost 5 bases, and 7 bases stayed unmatched.

This sequence joins TRBV10-1 and TRBJ2-3; D is ambiguous. This CDR3 has 14 amino acids. With 10 bases removed from V and 4 bases from J, the gap between germline ends came to 18 bases. From germline, CDR1 is WNHNN and CDR2 SYGVQD (reference sequence). CDR3 protein: CAILSGHRADTQYF. The CDR3 DNA follows: TGCGCCATACTCAGTGGGCACCGGGCAGATACGCAGTATTTT.

This clone was detected only a few times. The chain joins TRBV19 to TRBJ1-5; 8 bases map to TRBD1. In germline, CDR1 is LNHDA, CDR2 SQIVND (reference sequence). J was trimmed by 7 bases and V by 3 bases; bases with no gene match: 14. This CDR3 region has 17 residues. CDR3 amino acids: CASSILLSQGARQPQHF. The DNA of the CDR3 is TGTGCCAGTAGTATTCTTCTCTCGCAGGGGGCTAGACAGCCCCAGCATTTT.

CDR3 DNA sequence: TGTGCCAGCAGTTACGTGAGCGGCGACGAGCAGTACTTC. As protein: CASSYVSGDEQYF. The chain combines TRBV6-6 with TRBJ2-7; tentatively, D is TRBD2 (5 bases). Germline V gene lookup returns CDR1 MNHNY and CDR2 SVGAGI (reference sequence). The CDR3 length is 13 residues. V shed 2 bases and J shed 5 bases, with 10 bases lying between them.

The gene calls are TRBV11-2 and TRBJ2-1, with 7 bases lining up with TRBD2. Trimming took 6 bases from V and 6 from J; bases not matched to a gene: 17. Germline V CDR1 and CDR2: SGHAT, FQNNGV. The CDR3 is 17 residues long. CDR3 sequence (DNA): TGTGCCAGCAGTCCCGGTGAAGGGCTAGCGGAGCGCAATGAGCAGTTCTTC. Its protein is CASSPGEGLAERNEQFF.

This sequence joins TRBV15 and TRBJ1-5; no clear D gene. Germline V gives CDR1 LNHNV, CDR2 YYDKDF (reference sequence). The germline V and J ends were trimmed by 1 base and 3 bases, with 7 bases remaining between them. There are 14 residues in the CDR3. CDR3 nucleotides: TGTGCCACCAGCAGAGGCAGGAACAATCAGCCCCAGCATTTT. This codes for CATSRGRNNQPQHF.

The rearrangement links TRBV11-2 to TRBJ1-5; unclear D gene. CDR3 length equals 13 residues. The germline V gene has CDR1 SGHAT and CDR2 FQNNGV. V was cut by 5 bases and J by 7 bases, with 12 bases left in between. CDR3 in amino acids: CASSPTGYQPQHF. As DNA, the CDR3 is TGTGCCAGCAGCCCCACCGGTTACCAGCCCCAGCATTTT.

The V call is TRBV6-5, the J call TRBJ2-1; a possible D gene is TRBD1 (6 bases). Germline lookup yields CDR1 MNHEY and CDR2 SVGAGI. This CDR3 spans 13 amino acids. Trimming removed 6 bases at V and 12 bases at J, with 18 bases between. The CDR3 nucleotides are TGTGCCAGCAGCTCCGGACAGTACTGGGTGCAGTTCTTC. Its translation: CASSSGQYWVQFF.

V and J are TRBV20-1 and TRBJ2-1; 7 bases are shared with TRBD2. The germline V gene has CDR1 DFQATT and CDR2 SNEGSKA (reference sequence). The CDR3 totals 11 residues. Trimming took 4 bases from V and 8 from J; bases not matched to a gene: 2. CDR3 DNA sequence: TGCAGTGCTACGACTAGCCATGAGCAGTTCTTC. Its translation: CSATTSHEQFF.

J is TRBJ1-2 and V is TRBV7-2; TRBD1 might be the D (5 bases). The CDR3 runs 16 residues. Trimming pared 1 base from V and 2 bases from J, leaving 14 bases between. The V gene's germline CDR1 is SGHTA and CDR2 FQGNSA. The CDR3, as DNA: TGTGCCAGCAGCTTAGAACCGTCAGGGTGGAACTATGGCTACACCTTC. Its translation: CASSLEPSGWNYGYTF. The full variable domain, rest sourced from reference TRBV7-2 and TRBJ1-2, is GAGVSQSPSNKVTEKGKDVELRCDPISGHTALYWYRQSLGQGLEFLIYFQGNSAPDKSGLPSDRFSAERTGGSVSTLTIQRTQQEDSAVYLCASSLEPSGWNYGYTFGSGTRLTVV.

This chain connects TRBV7-6 to TRBJ1-1; D unresolved. Germline V gene sequence: CDR1 SGHVS, CDR2 FNYEAQ. With 5 bases removed from V and 10 bases from J, the gap between germline ends came to 14 bases. There are 12 residues in the CDR3. The CDR3 DNA reads TGTGCCAGCAGCCTGGGCCCGGACGGAGCTTTCTTT. It translates to CASSLGPDGAFF.

The V and J genes are TRBV27 and TRBJ1-1, with D perhaps matching TRBD1 (5 bases). The CDR3 has 15 amino acids. Germline V CDR1 and CDR2: MNHEY, SMNVEV (reference sequence). The V end was cut by 1 base, the J end by 1 base, with 10 bases between. The chain's CDR3 is CASSLFQGSNTEAFF. CDR3 DNA: TGTGCCAGCAGTTTATTTCAGGGATCGAACACTGAAGCTTTCTTT.

The chain links TRBV6-5 to TRBJ2-2, with D possibly matching TRBD2 (5 bases). Trimming cost V 4 bases and J 6 bases, with 15 bases left between them. This CDR3 contains 15 residues. Germline V gene lookup returns CDR1 MNHEY and CDR2 SVGAGI. The CDR3 region is CASSSIPGSAGELFF. The CDR3 DNA reads TGTGCCAGCAGTTCCATCCCGGGGTCGGCCGGGGAGCTGTTTTTT.

V and J are TRBV4-2 and TRBJ1-4; no definite D call. This CDR3 region has 17 residues. Germline-derived CDR1 and CDR2 are LGHNA and YNFKEQ. V was clipped by 7 bases and J by 2 bases, with 20 bases between them. The CDR3 loop is CASNPATEGTTNEKLFF. The DNA for the CDR3 is TGTGCCAGCAATCCTGCTACAGAGGGAACGACTAATGAAAAACTGTTTTTT.

The chain couples TRBV5-4 to TRBJ2-7; no clear D gene. V lost 0 bases and J lost 7, with 5 bases in between. The length of the CDR3 is 11 residues. Germline CDR1 SGHNT, CDR2 YYREEE (reference sequence). This CDR3 reads CASSLAGEQYF. The CDR3 DNA reads as TGTGCCAGCAGCTTGGCCGGAGAGCAGTACTTC.

The V call is TRBV4-3, the J call TRBJ2-7, with a possible D match to TRBD1 (5 bases). CDR1 and CDR2 from the germline V gene are LGHNA and YSLEER. V lost 0 bases, J lost 3 bases, and 9 bases lay in between. The length of the CDR3 is 14 residues. CDR3 in DNA: TGCGCCAGCAGCCAAGATAGGGGCCTCTACGAGCAGTACTTC. It yields the protein CASSQDRGLYEQYF.

The chain uses TRBV2 and TRBJ1-2, with D hard to call. Trimming took off 1 base at V and 6 bases at J, with 24 bases between the two ends. Germline assignment: CDR1 SNHLY and CDR2 FYNNEI. This CDR3 is 18 amino acids long. The CDR3 spells CASSEVPIGLYREDGYTF. CDR3 in DNA: TGTGCCAGCAGTGAAGTTCCCATCGGACTTTACCGGGAAGATGGCTACACCTTC.

The gene calls are TRBV4-1 and TRBJ1-5, with TRBD1 matching 8 bases. V shed 3 bases and J 0 bases; nucleotides not matched to a gene: 7. Germline V CDR1 and CDR2: MGHRA, YSYEKL. The CDR3 is made up of 17 amino acids. The CDR3 DNA follows: TGCGCCAGCAGCCACCTAGACAGGGGTTATAGCAATCAGCCCCAGCATTTT. It specifies CASSHLDRGYSNQPQHF.

The rearrangement joins TRBV19 to TRBJ2-7, with D possibly being TRBD2 (6 bases). The CDR3 sequence is 12 residues long. CDR1 and CDR2 (germline): LNHDA, SQIVND (reference sequence). V lost 4 bases and J 11 bases, leaving 15 bases between the germline ends. The CDR3 region has the DNA TGTGCCAGTAGTAGCGGAGGGACTGGGGAGTACTTC. Protein product: CASSSGGTGEYF.

The rearrangement links TRBV27 to TRBJ2-3, with TRBD1 matching 9 bases. Losses at the gene ends were 8 bases for V and 4 bases for J; bases not matched to a gene: 13. The CDR3 consists of 16 residues. Germline V gives CDR1 MNHEY, CDR2 SMNVEV (reference sequence). The DNA of the CDR3 is TGTGCCAGCGCGTCGCCGGGACAGGGCAATGCAGATACGCAGTATTTT. It yields the protein CASASPGQGNADTQYF.

The V call is TRBV7-8, the J call TRBJ2-1; D may be TRBD2 (5 bases). The CDR3 has 17 amino acids. Per the germline V gene, CDR1 is SGHVS and CDR2 is FQNEAQ. V gave up 5 bases and J gave up 3 bases, with 20 bases separating them. The CDR3 coding sequence is TGTGCCAGCAGCCCCCAGTCTAGCCTCATTATCTACAATGAGCAGTTCTTC. Its protein product is CASSPQSSLIIYNEQFF.

The chain employs TRBV27 and TRBJ2-5; tentatively, D is TRBD1 (5 bases). The J call is doubtful: the DNA matches TRBJ2-7 better. The CDR3 is made up of 13 amino acids. Germline V CDR1 and CDR2: MNHEY, SMNVEV (reference sequence). The CDR3 is CASAMGRSYEQYF. The CDR3 DNA reads as TGTGCCTCGGCCATGGGGCGCTCCTACGAGCAGTACTTC.

The sample holds a few counts of this clone. The sample contains more than one DNA sequence encoding this CDR3. The chain couples TRBV7-9 to TRBJ2-3, with unresolved D. The CDR3 consists of 13 residues. Germline V gene lookup returns CDR1 SEHNR and CDR2 FQNEAQ (reference sequence). Trimming cost V 1 base and J 5 bases, with 7 bases left between them. The chain's CDR3 is CASSLDRGDTQYF. CDR3 in DNA: TGTGCCAGCAGCTTAGATCGCGGAGATACGCAGTATTTT.

J is TRBJ1-1 and V is TRBV7-2; D gene uncertain. The length of the CDR3 is 15 residues. CDR1 SGHTA and CDR2 FQGNSA come from the germline V gene. Trimming cost V 2 bases and J 0 bases, with 10 bases left between them. The CDR3 DNA reads TGTGCCAGCAGCTTAAGGGCCCTGGTGAACACTGAAGCTTTCTTT. As protein: CASSLRALVNTEAFF.

The chain links TRBV27 to TRBJ1-5; 10 bases agree with TRBD1. Germline CDR1 MNHEY, CDR2 SMNVEV (reference sequence). The junction had 10 bases not matched to a gene; V was cut back by 0 bases and J by 11 bases. The CDR3 is made up of 16 amino acids. DNA of the CDR3: TGTGCCAGCAGTTTATCTGTGGGGACAGGGGTTTGGGCCCAGCATTTT. Its protein product is CASSLSVGTGVWAQHF.

The chain joins TRBV11-2 to TRBJ2-1, with TRBD2 matching 12 bases. The germline gives CDR1 SGHAT, CDR2 FQNNGV. The length of the CDR3 is 17 residues. Trimming took 5 bases from V and 3 from J; bases not matched to a gene: 8. The CDR3 loop reads CASSHLEGLAGYNEQFF. Here the CDR3 DNA reads TGTGCCAGCAGCCACCTCGAGGGACTAGCGGGCTACAATGAGCAGTTCTTC.